The sequence of this TCR beta chain was determined in a study of blood T cell repertoires in COVID-19. The CDR3 runs 13 residues. Germline V lookup: CDR1 MNHEY, CDR2 SVGAGI. Trimming cost V 3 bases and J 8 bases, with 11 bases left between them. Original processing notes: From reference gene primer amplification, estimates of nucleated cell counts were derived. Measured with immunoSEQ multiplex PCR; TCRdb has only the in-frame clones, and not every one. V and J calls and clone size come straight from that table; D and trimming were deduced from the DNA. The table shows more than 25,000 clones, with around 84% occurring only once.

Sequenced: peripheral blood. The source of this sequence is a human donor in a cohort sampled during active COVID-19. This sequence joins TRBV6-5 and TRBJ2-1; unclear D gene. The CDR3 DNA is TGTGCCAGCAGTTATGGTCCGCCGGATGAGCAGTTCTTC. It translates to CASSYGPPDEQFF.